This passage covers 5 T cell receptor beta chains from one sample sequenced in a study of tissue T cells after allogeneic stem cell transplantation. Repertoires were generated with immunoSEQ multiplex PCR, while TCRdb's copy carries only in-frame clones and drops some. This table has 40,000 to 60,000 clones, 65% to 80% appearing once. Sequenced input: sorted cells pooled from one or two spleens. The origin of the receptors is a pool of C57BL/6 mice in good health.

In the case of this clone: Each gene name is a mouse one. The chain's CDR3 is CASGDVRAEQYF. The covered CDR3 bases are TGTGCCAGCGGTGATGTGCGGGCAGAACAGTAC. V is TRBV13-2 and J is TRBJ2-7; D not certain. Read data end 1 residue before the CDR3 end; the end is taken from the germline J gene. This CDR3 is 12 amino acids long. V lost 0 bases to trimming and J lost 7 bases, with 8 bases between them. CDR1 NNHNN and CDR2 SYGAGS come from the germline V gene (reference sequence).

A remark on this clone: Genes here carry mouse names. The read gets to within 1 residue of the CDR3 end, and the germline J gene fills in the rest. The chain carries TRBV13-3 and TRBJ2-4, with D possibly being TRBD1 (5 bases). In germline, CDR1 is NNHDY, CDR2 SYVADS. The CDR3 is 13 amino acids. With 2 bases removed from V and 2 bases from J, the gap between germline ends came to 6 bases. CDR3 protein: CASSEGDQNTLYF. Incomplete CDR3 DNA: TGTGCCAGCAGTGAAGGGGATCAAAACACCTTGTAC.

In regard to this clone: Gene names denote mouse genes. The read stops 1 residue short of the end of the CDR3; the missing end is completed from the germline J gene. The chain recombines TRBV31 with TRBJ2-4; unclear D gene. CDR3 size: 13 residues. Trimming removed 1 base at V and 0 bases at J, with 5 bases between. Germline V gene lookup returns CDR1 GKSSPN and CDR2 SITVG. The CDR3 loop is CAWSRSSQNTLYF. CDR3 DNA, as far as it was read: TGTGCCTGGAGTCGGAGTAGTCAAAACACCTTGTAC. Combining the CDR3 with reference TRBV31 and TRBJ2-4 gives the whole variable domain AQTIHQWPVAEIKAVGSPLSLGCTIKGKSSPNLYWYWQATGGTLQQLFYSITVGQVESVVQLNLSASRPKDDQFILSTEKLLLSHSGFYLCAWSRSSQNTLYFGAGTRLSVL.

This clone was seen more than once but under ten times. Gene names and germline refer to mouse. The observed sequence ends 1 residue before the CDR3 terminus, with the missing tail filled in from the germline J gene. The chain joins TRBV1 to TRBJ2-7; 7 bases are a match to TRBD1. Germline loops: CDR1 NSQYPW, CDR2 LRSPGD (reference sequence). J gave up 2 bases and V 1 base, and 2 bases lay outside the gene matches. The CDR3 loop spans 14 amino acids. CDR3 DNA, as far as it was read: TGCACCTGCAGTGCAGGAGACAGGGCCTATGAACAGTAC. This sequence encodes CTCSAGDRAYEQY. The complete CDR3 sequence is CTCSAGDRAYEQYF. Complete variable domain (other parts from reference TRBV1 and TRBJ2-7): VTLLEQNPRWRLVPRGQAVNLRCILKNSQYPWMSWYQQDLQKQLQWLFTLRSPGDKEVKSLPGADYLATRVTDTELRLQVANMSQGRTLYCTCSAGDRAYEQYFGPGTRLTVL.

This clone was detected a few times. Gene names are mouse gene names. The read terminates 1 residue before the CDR3 end, so the remaining end is supplied by the germline J gene. The chain uses TRBV16 and TRBJ2-7; TRBD2 matches at 13 bases. Looked up from germline, CDR1 is SGHSA and CDR2 is FRNQAP. The CDR3 spans 15 residues. The ends lost 5 bases at V and 3 bases at J; junction bases unmatched: 4. CDR3 DNA (partial): TGTGCAAGCAGCCTCCGGGACTGGGGGGGCTATGAACAGTAC. The encoded protein is CASSLRDWGGYEQY. The full CDR3 is CASSLRDWGGYEQYF.